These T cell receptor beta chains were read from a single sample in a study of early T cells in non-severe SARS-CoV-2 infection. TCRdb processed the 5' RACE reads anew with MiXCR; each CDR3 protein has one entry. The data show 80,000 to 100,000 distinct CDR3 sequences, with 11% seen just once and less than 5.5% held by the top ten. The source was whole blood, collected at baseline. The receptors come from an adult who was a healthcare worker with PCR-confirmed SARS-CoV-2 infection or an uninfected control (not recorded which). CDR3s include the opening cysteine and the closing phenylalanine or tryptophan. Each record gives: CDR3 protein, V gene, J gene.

CDR3: CSARGGTSGTEQFF
V: TRBV20-1
J: TRBJ2-1

CDR3: CASSLAVSTANTEAFF
V: TRBV5-1
J: TRBJ1-1

CDR3: CASSLAQLAGGHEQFF
V: TRBV7-2
J: TRBJ2-1

CDR3: CASSDGQGYQPQHF
V: TRBV10-2
J: TRBJ1-5

CDR3: CSARQGRAYEQYF
V: TRBV20-1
J: TRBJ2-7

CDR3: CASSLARSSYNEQFF
V: TRBV5-5
J: TRBJ2-1

CDR3: CASSTESLAYNSPLHF
V: TRBV18
J: TRBJ1-6

CDR3: CSVTGFRNTEAFF
V: TRBV29-1
J: TRBJ1-1

CDR3: CSARDRGAQNTEAFF
V: TRBV20-1
J: TRBJ1-1

CDR3: CSGGLSGELFF
V: TRBV20-1
J: TRBJ2-2

CDR3: CASSPLRLGHTEAFF
V: TRBV6-6
J: TRBJ1-1

CDR3: CASSQEEGEGAKGNGYTF
V: TRBV4-2
J: TRBJ1-2

CDR3: CASSPSGITYEQYF
V: TRBV18
J: TRBJ2-7

CDR3: CASSLVDRGQRKNIQYF
V: TRBV5-6
J: TRBJ2-4

CDR3: CASSLGDRGNSPLHF
V: TRBV5-1
J: TRBJ1-6

CDR3: CASSRVGSPLHF
V: TRBV25-1
J: TRBJ1-6

CDR3: CASSSRQGGYNEQFF
V: TRBV5-1
J: TRBJ2-1

CDR3: CASRGTGSTEAFF
V: TRBV7-2
J: TRBJ1-1

CDR3: CASSFSGAYNEQFF
V: TRBV7-8
J: TRBJ2-1

CDR3: CSVVVSGEQFF
V: TRBV29-1
J: TRBJ2-1

CDR3: CASSQGTSGNTDTQYF
V: TRBV4-1
J: TRBJ2-3

CDR3: CASSLDSGTDTQYF
V: TRBV11-2
J: TRBJ2-3

CDR3: CASSPTTGSGELFF
V: TRBV12-3/TRBV12-4
J: TRBJ2-2

CDR3: CATRATGTGGFDTQYF
V: TRBV27
J: TRBJ2-3

CDR3: CASSQTGTGSNEQFF
V: TRBV5-1
J: TRBJ2-1

CDR3: CASSTNRDRGSGELFF
V: TRBV7-8
J: TRBJ2-2

CDR3: CASSVGTVQETQYF
V: TRBV5-1
J: TRBJ2-5

CDR3: CASSFKRDSIQYF
V: TRBV7-2
J: TRBJ2-4

CDR3: CASSLEASGFYEQYF
V: TRBV7-2
J: TRBJ2-7

CDR3: CASSRGVDSYNEQFF
V: TRBV3-1
J: TRBJ2-1

CDR3: CSARDMSGTSTDTQYF
V: TRBV20-1
J: TRBJ2-3

CDR3: CASSEGRGNHQPQHF
V: TRBV6-1
J: TRBJ1-5

CDR3: CASSYQETQYF
V: TRBV2
J: TRBJ2-5

CDR3: CASSVEGRPYEQYF
V: TRBV12-3/TRBV12-4
J: TRBJ2-7

CDR3: CASRNLVGTGNYKQYF
V: TRBV11-2
J: TRBJ2-7

CDR3: CASRLQILTDTQYF
V: TRBV12-3/TRBV12-4
J: TRBJ2-3

CDR3: CAIRGEGESPLHF
V: TRBV10-3
J: TRBJ1-6

CDR3: CSVDRTSGRGYNEQFF
V: TRBV29-1
J: TRBJ2-1

CDR3: CASSQDPDYSNQPQHF
V: TRBV14
J: TRBJ1-5

CDR3: CAWSGGTGIEAFF
V: TRBV30
J: TRBJ1-1

CDR3: CASSSTREQYF
V: TRBV27
J: TRBJ2-7

CDR3: CSARNNEQFF
V: TRBV20-1
J: TRBJ2-1

CDR3: CASSLTQGADTEAFF
V: TRBV5-1
J: TRBJ1-1

CDR3: CASSQVIMVSRWYGYTF
V: TRBV4-2
J: TRBJ1-2

CDR3: CASSLRGDLGEQFF
V: TRBV5-1
J: TRBJ2-1

CDR3: CRVKAYNEQFF
V: TRBV20-1
J: TRBJ2-1